A single TCR beta chain is shown here with its context. The antigen remains unidentified. Sequencing was performed with immunoSEQ multiplex PCR; in TCRdb, only in-frame clones are kept and a portion is missing. The sample records about 130,000 clones, approximately 90% being singletons. The CDR3 totals 14 residues. Germline-derived CDR1 and CDR2 are MNHEY and SVGAGI. Trimming cost V 5 bases and J 4 bases; bases outside gene matches: 6. The sample comes from a study of graft-versus-host responses after intestinal transplantation. Study-level background: Once they had received anti-thymocyte globulin induction, all recipients took tacrolimus and steroids for about three years. Findings and caveats of the study: With peak circulating GvH clone levels came an association with early post-transplant HvG declines.

The sample was unstimulated CD4+ T cells sorted from spleen or lymph node cells, taken before intestinal transplant. This clonotype was obtained from a human donor who received an intestinal transplant. This sequence joins TRBV6-5 and TRBJ2-7; TRBD1 aligns across 9 bases. CDR3 bases: TGTGCCAGCAGTGCACAGGGGGCGTATTACGAGCAGTACTTC. Protein: CASSAQGAYYEQYF.